Given below is one T cell receptor (beta chain) in context. TCRdb fed the PCR reads into MiXCR, producing one record per CDR3 protein. The sample consists of around 100,000 distinct CDR3 sequences, 51% of them appearing once. These data are taken from a study of CDR3 diversity in severe acne. Germline-derived CDR1 and CDR2 are MGHDK and SYGVNS. The CDR3 covers 16 residues. With 2 bases removed from V and 1 base from J, the gap between germline ends came to 12 bases. The sample consisted of blood. The receptor's source is a male donor with acne. This chain uses TRBV25-1 with TRBJ1-5; no definite D call. CDR3 sequence reads: CASSERRRESNQPQHF. The CDR3 DNA reads as TGTGCCAGCAGTGAACGAAGAAGGGAAAGCAATCAGCCCCAGCATTTT.